These 30 T cell receptor beta chains were all obtained from the same sample, sequenced in a study of OX40 agonist ivuxolimab in advanced cancers. Profiled with immunoSEQ multiplex PCR; TCRdb holds only in-frame clones, not every one. The repertoire includes about 52,000 clones, 75% to 90% of them detected once, and about 14% sits in the top ten. The input for sequencing was CD4+ or CD8+ T cells sorted from blood, taken in a trial of the OX40 agonist ivuxolimab. All receptors derive from an adult with an advanced solid tumor such as melanoma, head and neck, liver or kidney cancer.

V is TRBV5-6 and J is TRBJ1-5; no clear D. CDR3 length: 14 amino acids. V gave up 2 bases and J gave up 0 bases, with 6 bases separating them. Germline assignment: CDR1 SGHDT and CDR2 YYEEEE. CDR3 protein: CASSFRDSNQPQHF. In DNA form, the CDR3 reads TGTGCCAGCAGCTTTCGGGATAGCAATCAGCCCCAGCATTTT.

The sample holds a few counts of this clone. The J gene is TRBJ1-5, the V gene TRBV11-2; D gene unclear. Trimming took 4 bases from V and 5 from J, leaving 9 bases between them. This CDR3 comprises 13 residues. CDR1 and CDR2 from the germline V gene are SGHAT and FQNNGV. CDR3 protein: CASSWIVDQPQHF. CDR3 nucleotides: TGTGCCAGCAGCTGGATAGTTGATCAGCCCCAGCATTTT. Combining the CDR3 with reference TRBV11-2 and TRBJ1-5 gives the whole variable domain EAGVAQSPRYKIIEKRQSVAFWCNPISGHATLYWYQQILGQGPKLLIQFQNNGVVDDSQLPKDRFSAERLKGVDSTLKIQPAKLEDSAVYLCASSWIVDQPQHFGDGTRLSIL.

V and J are TRBV15 and TRBJ2-2, with 7 bases aligning to TRBD1. Germline V lookup: CDR1 LNHNV, CDR2 YYDKDF (reference sequence). Trimming at V came to 5 bases and at J to 6 bases, leaving 9 bases not matched to a gene. The CDR3 covers 15 residues. This chain's CDR3 is CATSLDRAGSGELFF. The CDR3 nucleotides are TGTGCCACCAGCTTAGACAGGGCCGGTTCCGGGGAGCTGTTTTTT.

This clone was detected a few times. The V and J genes are TRBV30 and TRBJ1-5; D unresolved. Trimming stripped 7 bases from V and 3 bases from J, with 13 bases between. In germline, CDR1 is GTSNPN, CDR2 SVGIG (reference sequence). The CDR3 extends over 13 amino acids. The CDR3 is CALASDVNQPQHF. CDR3 in DNA: TGTGCCTTGGCGAGTGACGTCAATCAGCCCCAGCATTTT.

Written as DNA, the CDR3 is TGTCCGTTGGGACAAGGCGAAACACAGCCCCAGCATTTT. It specifies CPLGQGETQPQHF. This sequence joins TRBV14 and TRBJ1-5, with D possibly being TRBD1 (6 bases). The CDR3 contains 13 residues. Germline assignment: CDR1 SGHDN and CDR2 FVKESK.

V gene TRBV7-9 combines with J gene TRBJ2-1, with 11 bases identical to TRBD2. The germline V gene has CDR1 SEHNR and CDR2 FQNEAQ (reference sequence). Losses at the gene ends were 1 base for V and 9 bases for J; bases not matched to a gene: 8. The CDR3 has 16 residues. The CDR3 DNA is TGTGCCAGCAGCTTAGACTTAGCGGGGGGGCTGGTTGAGCAGTTCTTC. The encoded protein is CASSLDLAGGLVEQFF.

The chain is built from TRBV5-6 and TRBJ2-5, with TRBD1 as a possible D gene (6 bases). The V end was cut by 4 bases, the J end by 5 bases, with 18 bases between. The CDR3 runs to 15 residues. From germline, CDR1 is SGHDT and CDR2 YYEEEE. The DNA for the CDR3 is TGTGCCAGCAGCGCCGACGGACAGTCATGGGAGACCCAGTACTTC. Translation: CASSADGQSWETQYF.

This rearrangement joins TRBV27 to TRBJ2-7, with D possibly TRBD2 on 5 matching bases. This CDR3 spans 12 amino acids. V was pared by 10 bases and J by 3 bases, with 13 bases between. Germline V gives CDR1 MNHEY, CDR2 SMNVEV (reference sequence). The CDR3 sequence: CATLGVHYEQYF. In nucleotides, the CDR3 is TGTGCCACCCTCGGGGTGCACTACGAGCAGTACTTC.

CDR3 amino acids: CASGLSVDEQYF. The CDR3 nucleotides are TGTGCTAGTGGTTTGAGCGTCGACGAGCAGTACTTC. V gene TRBV12-5 combines with J gene TRBJ2-7; D is uncertain. Germline V gives CDR1 LGHNT, CDR2 FRNRAP. Between the trimmed V and J ends, which lost 2 bases and 5 bases, there was a span of 7 bases. The CDR3 totals 12 residues. The variable domain in full, with the rest retrieved from reference TRBV12-5 and TRBJ2-7, is DARVTQTPRHKVTEMGQEVTMRCQPILGHNTVFWYRQTMMQGLELLAYFRNRAPLDDSGMPKDRFSAEMPDATLATLKIQPSEPRDSAVYFCASGLSVDEQYFGPGTRLTVT.

The rearrangement links TRBV4-3 to TRBJ2-1, with 13 bases that match TRBD2. CDR1 and CDR2 from the germline V gene are LGHNA and YSLEER. V lost 4 bases and J lost 8; bases outside the gene matches: 5. The CDR3 contains 15 residues. The CDR3 here is CASSLRTSGGDEQFF. In DNA, the CDR3 is TGCGCCAGCAGCCTACGGACTAGCGGGGGAGATGAGCAGTTCTTC.

The chain is built from TRBV13 and TRBJ2-7; 8 bases map to TRBD1. CDR1 PRHDT and CDR2 FYEKMQ come from the germline V gene (reference sequence). The CDR3 contains 14 residues. V gave up 2 bases and J gave up 3 bases; unmatched junction bases: 3. The CDR3 protein is CASSLQDRVYEQYF. CDR3 nucleotide sequence: TGTGCCAGCAGCTTACAGGACAGGGTCTACGAGCAGTACTTC.

The rearrangement joins TRBV10-3 to TRBJ1-4, with D unclear. Germline CDR1 ENHRY, CDR2 SYGVKD. The germline V and J ends were trimmed by 6 bases and 5 bases, with 4 bases remaining between them. The CDR3 consists of 11 residues. The CDR3 sequence is CAIRGNEKLFF. CDR3 coding DNA: TGTGCCATCAGGGGAAATGAAAAACTGTTTTTT.

The V gene is TRBV7-6, the J gene TRBJ1-3; D is ambiguous. V gave up 10 bases and J gave up 7 bases, with 17 bases separating them. This CDR3 spans 13 amino acids. Germline values: CDR1 SGHVS, CDR2 FNYEAQ. CDR3 sequence (DNA): TGTGCCACCTTACCATCAAACGGGAACACCATATATTTT. This codes for CATLPSNGNTIYF.

The rearrangement joins TRBV30 to TRBJ1-2; D gene uncertain. CDR3 length: 13 residues. Germline-derived CDR1 and CDR2 are GTSNPN and SVGIG (reference sequence). Trimming left V 3 bases short and J 9 bases short, with 17 bases between. DNA of the CDR3: TGTGCCTGGAGACGTAGGACCCGGGAGAGCTACACCTTC. This gives the protein CAWRRRTRESYTF.

The chain employs TRBV13 and TRBJ2-7; 8 nucleotides match TRBD1. V gave up 5 bases and J gave up 1 base; unmatched junction bases: 10. Germline CDR1 is PRHDT and CDR2 is FYEKMQ (reference sequence). The CDR3 has 16 amino acids. In DNA form, the CDR3 reads TGTGCCAGCAGCCATTTGGGAGGACAGGGATCCTACGAGCAGTACTTC. The encoded protein is CASSHLGGQGSYEQYF.

This chain links TRBV5-4 with TRBJ1-2; tentatively, D is TRBD1 (5 bases). Trimming shortened V by 2 bases and J by 1 base, and 12 bases separated the two germline ends. CDR3 length equals 15 residues. CDR1 is SGHNT, CDR2 YYREEE, per germline (reference sequence). The CDR3 DNA is TGTGCCAGCAGCTTTATGGGGGACTATAACTATGGCTACACCTTC. It specifies CASSFMGDYNYGYTF.

The V call is TRBV28, the J call TRBJ1-4; D is unresolved. The CDR3 totals 18 residues. Germline assignment: CDR1 MDHEN and CDR2 SYDVKM. V was clipped by 2 bases and J by 0 bases, with 16 bases between them. Here the CDR3 DNA reads TGTGCCAGCAGTTTAGTGTTTGGGAGAGCTGCAACTAATGAAAAACTGTTTTTT. The encoded protein is CASSLVFGRAATNEKLFF.

This chain uses TRBV11-2 with TRBJ2-7; D is perhaps TRBD1 (5 bases). Trimming shortened V by 0 bases and J by 5 bases, and 20 bases separated the two germline ends. CDR1 and CDR2 (germline): SGHAT, FQNNGV. The CDR3 covers 17 residues. CDR3 DNA: TGTGCCAGCAGCTTAGATCTTTGGGCAGGGTGGCCTCACGAGCAGTACTTC. This translates into CASSLDLWAGWPHEQYF.

This clone was counted a few times. The chain is built from TRBV9 and TRBJ1-6, with D tentatively TRBD1 (5 bases). Germline CDR1 SGDLS, CDR2 YYNGEE. V gave up 0 bases and J gave up 7 bases, with 8 bases separating them. This CDR3 region has 14 residues. The CDR3 DNA reads as TGTGCCAGCAGCGTAGAGAGGGGCAATTCACCCCTCCACTTT. Residues: CASSVERGNSPLHF.

The V call is TRBV19, the J call TRBJ2-7; 12 bases line up with TRBD2. This CDR3 has 14 amino acids. The V gene's germline CDR1 is LNHDA and CDR2 SQIVND (reference sequence). The V gene end was trimmed by 10 bases and the J gene end by 0 bases; junction bases not matched to a gene: 4. The CDR3 nucleotides read TGTGCCACTAGACTAGCGGGGGACTCCTACGAGCAGTACTTC. It specifies CATRLAGDSYEQYF.

The chain combines TRBV30 with TRBJ1-1; 10 bases agree with TRBD1. CDR3 length equals 12 residues. J gave up 11 bases and V 1 base, and 4 bases lay outside the gene matches. The germline V gene has CDR1 GTSNPN and CDR2 SVGIG (reference sequence). The CDR3 is CAWSAGTGEAFF. CDR3 bases: TGTGCCTGGAGTGCTGGGACAGGGGAGGCTTTCTTT.

This clone was observed a handful of times. CDR3 DNA sequence: TGCAGCGTACAGGGCCGCTATGGCTACACCTTC. It specifies CSVQGRYGYTF. The rearrangement links TRBV29-1 to TRBJ1-2; TRBD1 might be the D (6 bases). Per the germline V gene, CDR1 is SQVTM and CDR2 is ANQGSEA. The CDR3 loop spans 11 amino acids. The V gene lost 6 bases and the J gene lost 4 bases, with 9 bases spanning the gap.

The chain links TRBV10-3 to TRBJ2-7; TRBD1 or TRBD2 may be the D gene (6 bases each). Germline values: CDR1 ENHRY, CDR2 SYGVKD. The CDR3 covers 11 residues. The germline V and J ends were trimmed by 8 bases and 5 bases, with 10 bases remaining between them. CDR3 sequence reads: CAIGGRNEQYF. In DNA, the CDR3 is TGTGCCATCGGGGGGCGCAACGAGCAGTACTTC.

The rearrangement uses TRBV14 and TRBJ1-4; D remains unclear. This CDR3 is 13 amino acids long. V lost 8 bases and J 4 bases, leaving 11 bases between the germline ends. Germline loops: CDR1 SGHDN, CDR2 FVKESK. The DNA of the CDR3 is TGTGCCAGCTCGAGGTTGGATAATGAAAAACTGTTTTTT. It translates to CASSRLDNEKLFF.

The J gene is TRBJ2-3, the V gene TRBV10-3; D remains ambiguous. The CDR3 has 14 residues. The germline gives CDR1 ENHRY, CDR2 SYGVKD. With 0 bases removed from V and 3 bases from J, the gap between germline ends came to 7 bases. CDR3 in DNA: TGTGCCATCAGTGAGTCAGCAATGACAGATACGCAGTATTTT. This encodes CAISESAMTDTQYF.

J is TRBJ1-2 and V is TRBV27; 8 nucleotides align to TRBD1. Germline V CDR1 and CDR2: MNHEY, SMNVEV (reference sequence). J was trimmed by 4 bases and V by 3 bases; bases with no gene match: 10. This CDR3 is 16 amino acids long. CDR3 nucleotides: TGTGCCAGCAGTTTGGCAGGGGGCGAGTTAGTCTATGGCTACACCTTC. Protein product: CASSLAGGELVYGYTF.

The chain combines TRBV30 with TRBJ2-7; D ambiguous. V was pared by 0 bases and J by 3 bases, with 9 bases between. The V gene's germline CDR1 is GTSNPN and CDR2 SVGIG (reference sequence). The CDR3 consists of 13 residues. The CDR3 reads CAWSVGTVYEQYF. CDR3 in DNA: TGTGCCTGGAGTGTGGGAACGGTCTACGAGCAGTACTTC.

The rearrangement links TRBV11-2 to TRBJ2-1; D remains unclear. Germline lookup yields CDR1 SGHAT and CDR2 FQNNGV. V lost 5 bases and J 8 bases, leaving 13 bases between the germline ends. The CDR3 extends over 13 amino acids. The CDR3 region has the DNA TGTGCCAGCAGCCTTATAAGGCTGGATGAGCAGTTCTTC. Its translation is CASSLIRLDEQFF.

The chain couples TRBV29-1 to TRBJ2-7; 14 bases agree with TRBD2. The CDR3 extends over 15 amino acids. CDR1 SQVTM and CDR2 ANQGSEA come from the germline V gene. V lost 0 bases and J lost 4; bases outside the gene matches: 2. This CDR3 is CSVEDRTSGGYEQYF. The CDR3 DNA reads TGCAGCGTTGAAGATCGGACTAGCGGGGGGTACGAGCAGTACTTC.

This chain links TRBV7-3 with TRBJ1-2, with a possible D match to TRBD1 (5 bases). The CDR3 is 14 amino acids. Germline CDR1 SGHTA, CDR2 FQGTGA. Trimming shortened V by 6 bases and J by 0 bases, and 11 bases separated the two germline ends. CDR3 sequence reads: CASSRDASNYGYTF. CDR3 coding DNA: TGTGCCAGCAGTCGGGACGCCTCTAACTATGGCTACACCTTC.